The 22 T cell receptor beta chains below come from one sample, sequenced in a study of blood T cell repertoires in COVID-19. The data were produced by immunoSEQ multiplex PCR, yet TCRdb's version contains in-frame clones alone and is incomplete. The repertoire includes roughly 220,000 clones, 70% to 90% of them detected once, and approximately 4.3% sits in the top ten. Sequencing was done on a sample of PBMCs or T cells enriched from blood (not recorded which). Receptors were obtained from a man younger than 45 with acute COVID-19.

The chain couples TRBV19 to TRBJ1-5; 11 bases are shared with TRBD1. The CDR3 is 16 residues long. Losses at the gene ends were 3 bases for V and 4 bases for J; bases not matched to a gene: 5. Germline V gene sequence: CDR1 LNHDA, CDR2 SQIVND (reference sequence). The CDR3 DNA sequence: TGTGCCAGTAGTATGGGGTGGGACAGGGGGAATCAGCCCCAGCATTTT. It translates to CASSMGWDRGNQPQHF.

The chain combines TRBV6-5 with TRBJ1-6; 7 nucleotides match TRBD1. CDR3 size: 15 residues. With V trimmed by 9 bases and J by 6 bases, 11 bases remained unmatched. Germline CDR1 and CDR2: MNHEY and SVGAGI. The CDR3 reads CASNYKAGGNSPLHF. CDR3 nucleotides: TGTGCCAGTAACTATAAGGCAGGGGGTAATTCACCCCTCCACTTT.

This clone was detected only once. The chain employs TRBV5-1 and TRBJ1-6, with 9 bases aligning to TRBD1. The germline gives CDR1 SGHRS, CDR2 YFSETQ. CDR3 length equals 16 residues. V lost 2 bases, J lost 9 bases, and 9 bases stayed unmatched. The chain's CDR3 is CASSFEGGQGTSPLHF. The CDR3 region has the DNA TGCGCCAGCAGCTTTGAAGGGGGACAGGGAACTTCACCCCTCCACTTT.

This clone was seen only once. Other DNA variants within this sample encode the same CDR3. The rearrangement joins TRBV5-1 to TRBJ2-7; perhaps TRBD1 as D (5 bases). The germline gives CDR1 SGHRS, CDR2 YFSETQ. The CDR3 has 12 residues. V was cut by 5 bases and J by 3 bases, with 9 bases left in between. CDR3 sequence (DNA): TGCGCCAGCAGTTCGCAGGGCTACGAGCAGTACTTC. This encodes CASSSQGYEQYF.

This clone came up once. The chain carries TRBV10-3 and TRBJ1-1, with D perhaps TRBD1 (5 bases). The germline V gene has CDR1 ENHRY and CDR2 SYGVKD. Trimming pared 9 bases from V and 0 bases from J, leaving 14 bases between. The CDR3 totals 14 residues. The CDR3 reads CAIRGEQVNTEAFF. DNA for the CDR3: TGTGCCATAAGGGGTGAACAGGTGAACACTGAAGCTTTCTTT.

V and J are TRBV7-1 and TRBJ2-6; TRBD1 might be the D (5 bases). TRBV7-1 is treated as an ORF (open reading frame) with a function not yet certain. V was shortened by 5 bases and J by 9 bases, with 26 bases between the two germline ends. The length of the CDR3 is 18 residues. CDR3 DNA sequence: TGTGCCAGCAGCGGAACCAGTCACGAGGACAAAGTCGGCAACGTCCTGACTTTC. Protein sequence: CASSGTSHEDKVGNVLTF.

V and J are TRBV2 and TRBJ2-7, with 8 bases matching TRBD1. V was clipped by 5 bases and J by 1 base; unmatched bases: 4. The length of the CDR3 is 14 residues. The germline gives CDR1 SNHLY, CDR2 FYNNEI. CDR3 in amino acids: CASSMDRASYEQYF. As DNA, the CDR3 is TGTGCCAGCAGTATGGACAGGGCGTCCTACGAGCAGTACTTC.

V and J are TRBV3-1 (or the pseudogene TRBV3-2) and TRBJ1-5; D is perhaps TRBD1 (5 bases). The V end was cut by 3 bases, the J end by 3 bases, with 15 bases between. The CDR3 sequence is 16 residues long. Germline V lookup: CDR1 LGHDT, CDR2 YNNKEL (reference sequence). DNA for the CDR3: TGTGCCAGCAGCCATCCACTACCTGGGGCCAATCAGCCCCAGCATTTT. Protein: CASSHPLPGANQPQHF.

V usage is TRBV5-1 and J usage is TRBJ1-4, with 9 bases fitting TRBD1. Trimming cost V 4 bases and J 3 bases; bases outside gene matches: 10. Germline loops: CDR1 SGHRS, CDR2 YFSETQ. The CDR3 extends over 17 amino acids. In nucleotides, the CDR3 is TGCGCCAGCAGCACAGGACAGGGGCTATCGGCTAATGAAAAACTGTTTTTT. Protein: CASSTGQGLSANEKLFF. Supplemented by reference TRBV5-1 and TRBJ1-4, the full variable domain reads KAGVTQTPRYLIKTRGQQVTLSCSPISGHRSVSWYQQTPGQGLQFLFEYFSETQRNKGNFPGRFSGRQFSNSRSEMNVSTLELGDSALYLCASSTGQGLSANEKLFFGSGTQLSVL.

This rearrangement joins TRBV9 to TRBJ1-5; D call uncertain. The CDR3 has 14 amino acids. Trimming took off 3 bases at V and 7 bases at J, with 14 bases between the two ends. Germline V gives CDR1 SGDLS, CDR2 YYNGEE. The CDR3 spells CASSAGLNQQPQHF. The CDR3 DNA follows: TGTGCCAGCAGCGCAGGACTGAACCAACAGCCCCAGCATTTT.

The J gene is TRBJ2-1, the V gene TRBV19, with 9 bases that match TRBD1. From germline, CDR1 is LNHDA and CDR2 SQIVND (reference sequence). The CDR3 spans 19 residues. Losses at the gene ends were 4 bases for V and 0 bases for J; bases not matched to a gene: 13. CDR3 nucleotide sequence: TGTGCCAGTAGTACCAGGGACAGGGTTTCCCCCGGCTCCTACAATGAGCAGTTCTTC. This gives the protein CASSTRDRVSPGSYNEQFF.

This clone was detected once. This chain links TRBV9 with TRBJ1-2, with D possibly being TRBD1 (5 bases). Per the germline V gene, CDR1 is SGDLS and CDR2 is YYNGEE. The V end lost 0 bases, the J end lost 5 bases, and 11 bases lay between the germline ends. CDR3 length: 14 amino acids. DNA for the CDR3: TGTGCCAGCAGCGTAGGGCAGGGTGGGTATGGCTACACCTTC. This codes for CASSVGQGGYGYTF.

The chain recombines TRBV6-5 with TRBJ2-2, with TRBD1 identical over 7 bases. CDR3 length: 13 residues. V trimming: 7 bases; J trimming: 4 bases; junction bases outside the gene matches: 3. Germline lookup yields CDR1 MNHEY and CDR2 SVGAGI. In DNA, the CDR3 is TGTGCCAGCATAGGGGGCAGCACCGGGGAGCTGTTTTTT. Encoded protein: CASIGGSTGELFF.

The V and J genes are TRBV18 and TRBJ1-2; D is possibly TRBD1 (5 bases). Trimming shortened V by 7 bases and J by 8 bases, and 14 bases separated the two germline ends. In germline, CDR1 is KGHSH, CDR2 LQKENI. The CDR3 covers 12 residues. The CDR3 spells CASLQEPGGYTF. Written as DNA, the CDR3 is TGTGCCAGCTTACAGGAACCTGGGGGCTACACCTTC. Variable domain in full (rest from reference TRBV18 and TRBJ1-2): NAGVMQNPRHLVRRRGQEARLRCSPMKGHSHVYWYRQLPEEGLKFMVYLQKENIIDESGMPKERFSAEFPKEGPSILRIQQVVRGDSAAYFCASLQEPGGYTFGSGTRLTVV.

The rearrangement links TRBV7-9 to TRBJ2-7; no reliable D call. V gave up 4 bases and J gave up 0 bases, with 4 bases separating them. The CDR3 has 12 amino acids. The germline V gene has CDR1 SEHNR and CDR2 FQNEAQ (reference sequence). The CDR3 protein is CASSSFSYEQYF. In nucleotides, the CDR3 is TGTGCCAGCAGCTCCTTCTCCTACGAGCAGTACTTC.

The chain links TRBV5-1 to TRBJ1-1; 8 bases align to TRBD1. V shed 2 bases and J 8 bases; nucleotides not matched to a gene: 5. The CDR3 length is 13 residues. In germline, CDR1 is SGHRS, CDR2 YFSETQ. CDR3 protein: CASSFTWDREAFF. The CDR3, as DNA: TGCGCCAGCAGCTTTACGTGGGACAGGGAAGCTTTCTTT.

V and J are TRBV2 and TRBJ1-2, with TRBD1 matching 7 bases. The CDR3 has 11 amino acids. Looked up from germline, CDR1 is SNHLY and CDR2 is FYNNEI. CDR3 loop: CAMTGFYGYTF. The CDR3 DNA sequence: TGTGCTATGACAGGGTTCTATGGCTACACCTTC.

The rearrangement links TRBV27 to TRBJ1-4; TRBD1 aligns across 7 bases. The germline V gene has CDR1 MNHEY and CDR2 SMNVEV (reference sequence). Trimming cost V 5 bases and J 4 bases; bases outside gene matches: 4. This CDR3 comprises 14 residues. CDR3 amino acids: CASSGTAVNEKLFF. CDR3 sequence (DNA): TGTGCCAGCAGTGGGACAGCAGTTAATGAAAAACTGTTTTTT.

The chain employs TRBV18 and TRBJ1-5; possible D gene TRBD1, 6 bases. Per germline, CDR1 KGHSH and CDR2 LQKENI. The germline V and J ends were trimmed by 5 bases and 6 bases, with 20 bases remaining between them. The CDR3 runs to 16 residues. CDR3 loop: CASSSGTQGGVQPQHF. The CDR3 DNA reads TGTGCCAGCTCAAGCGGTACACAGGGTGGAGTTCAGCCCCAGCATTTT.

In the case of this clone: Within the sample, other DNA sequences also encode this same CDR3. CDR3 bases: TGCGCCAGCAGTTCTTCCTTAGCGGGGGGACAAGAGACCCAGTACTTC. Its translation is CASSSSLAGGQETQYF. The chain carries TRBV5-1 and TRBJ2-5; 10 bases agree with TRBD2. The V gene end was trimmed by 5 bases and the J gene end by 2 bases; junction bases not matched to a gene: 9. The CDR3 sequence is 16 residues long. The germline gives CDR1 SGHRS, CDR2 YFSETQ.

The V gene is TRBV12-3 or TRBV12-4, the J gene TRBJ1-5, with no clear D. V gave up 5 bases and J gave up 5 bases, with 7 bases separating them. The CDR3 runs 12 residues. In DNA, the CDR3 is TGTGCCAGCAGTCGAACAGATCAGCCCCAGCATTTT. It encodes CASSRTDQPQHF.

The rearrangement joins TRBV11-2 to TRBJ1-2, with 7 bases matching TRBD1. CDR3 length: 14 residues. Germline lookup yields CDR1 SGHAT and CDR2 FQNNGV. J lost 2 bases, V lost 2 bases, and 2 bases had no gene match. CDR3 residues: CASSLIQGNYGYTF. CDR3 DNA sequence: TGTGCCAGCAGCTTAATACAGGGGAACTATGGCTACACCTTC.